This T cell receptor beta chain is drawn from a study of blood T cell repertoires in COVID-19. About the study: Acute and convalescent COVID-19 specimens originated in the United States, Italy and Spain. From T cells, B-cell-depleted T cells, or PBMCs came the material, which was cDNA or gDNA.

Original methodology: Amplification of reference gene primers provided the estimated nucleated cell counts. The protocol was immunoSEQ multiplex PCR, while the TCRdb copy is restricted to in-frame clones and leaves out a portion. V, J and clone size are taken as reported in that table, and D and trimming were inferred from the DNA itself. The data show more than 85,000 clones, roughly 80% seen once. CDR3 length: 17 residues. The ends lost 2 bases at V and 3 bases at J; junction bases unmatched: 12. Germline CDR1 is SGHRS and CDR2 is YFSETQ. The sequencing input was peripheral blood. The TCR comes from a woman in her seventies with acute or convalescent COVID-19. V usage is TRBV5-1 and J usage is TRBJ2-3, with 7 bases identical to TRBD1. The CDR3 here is CASSLGYRGSWTDTQYF. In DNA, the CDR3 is TGCGCCAGCAGCTTAGGGTACAGGGGTTCATGGACAGATACGCAGTATTTT.